This T cell receptor (beta chain) came from a study of blood T cell repertoires in COVID-19. Sequencing used immunoSEQ multiplex PCR; TCRdb keeps in-frame clones, though not all of them. The repertoire holds some 390,000 clones, with over 75% as singletons. This clone was seen a few times. The source is a man aged 30 to 39 who had recovered from COVID-19. Sequences were obtained from PBMCs or T cells enriched from blood (not recorded which).

The CDR3, as DNA: TGTGCCAGCAGTTTTGCGGGGTACCAAGAGACCCAGTACTTC. Its protein product is CASSFAGYQETQYF. V is TRBV27 and J is TRBJ2-5, with TRBD2 as a possible D gene (6 bases). This CDR3 has 14 amino acids. V was trimmed by 3 bases and J by 0 bases, leaving 8 bases between them. The germline V gene encodes CDR1 MNHEY and CDR2 SMNVEV (reference sequence).